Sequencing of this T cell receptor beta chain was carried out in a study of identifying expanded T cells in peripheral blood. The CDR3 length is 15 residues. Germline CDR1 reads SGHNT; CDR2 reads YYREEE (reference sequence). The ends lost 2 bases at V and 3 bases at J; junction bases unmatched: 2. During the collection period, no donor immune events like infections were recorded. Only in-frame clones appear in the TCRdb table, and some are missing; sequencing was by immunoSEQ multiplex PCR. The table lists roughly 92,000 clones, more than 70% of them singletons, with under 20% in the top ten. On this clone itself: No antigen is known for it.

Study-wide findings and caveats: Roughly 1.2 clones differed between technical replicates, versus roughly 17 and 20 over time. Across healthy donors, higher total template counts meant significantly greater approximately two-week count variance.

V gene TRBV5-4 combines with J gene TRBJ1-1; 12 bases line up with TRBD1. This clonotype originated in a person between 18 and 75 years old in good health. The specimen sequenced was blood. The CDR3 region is CASSLRDRGHTEAFF. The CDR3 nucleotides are TGTGCCAGCAGCTTAAGGGACAGGGGGCACACTGAAGCTTTCTTT.